The source of this T cell receptor beta chain is a study of blood T cell repertoires in COVID-19. About the study: From the United States, Italy and Spain came samples of acute and convalescent COVID-19.

This clone was seen just once. TCRdb's copy holds only in-frame clones and misses some; the assay was immunoSEQ multiplex PCR. Among 84,000 or so clones listed, 85% to 95% were seen once. What was sequenced was peripheral blood. The TCR comes from a woman in her sixties or seventies with active COVID-19.

CDR3 residues: CASSGTGGVTTEAFF. The CDR3 coding sequence is TGTGCCAGCAGCGGGACAGGGGGCGTTACGACTGAAGCTTTCTTT. This chain links TRBV28 with TRBJ1-1; TRBD1 aligns across 12 bases. With 6 bases clipped from V and 5 bases from J, the junction kept 7 bases outside the gene matches. CDR1 is MDHEN, CDR2 SYDVKM, per germline. The CDR3 consists of 15 residues.